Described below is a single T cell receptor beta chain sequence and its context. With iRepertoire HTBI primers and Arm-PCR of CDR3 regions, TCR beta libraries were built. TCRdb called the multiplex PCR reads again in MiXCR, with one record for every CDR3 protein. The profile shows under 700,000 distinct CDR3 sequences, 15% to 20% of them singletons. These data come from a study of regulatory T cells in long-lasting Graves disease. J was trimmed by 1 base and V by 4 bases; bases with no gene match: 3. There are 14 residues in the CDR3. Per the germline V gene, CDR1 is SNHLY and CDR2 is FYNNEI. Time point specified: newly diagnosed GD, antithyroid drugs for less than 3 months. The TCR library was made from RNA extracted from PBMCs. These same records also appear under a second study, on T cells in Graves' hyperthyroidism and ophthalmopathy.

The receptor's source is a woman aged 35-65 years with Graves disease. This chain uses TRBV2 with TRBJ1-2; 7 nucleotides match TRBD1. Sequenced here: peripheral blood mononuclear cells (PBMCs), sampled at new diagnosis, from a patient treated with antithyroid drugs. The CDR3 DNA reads TGTGCCAGCAGTGCCTGGGACAGTAACTATGGCTACACCTTC. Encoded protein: CASSAWDSNYGYTF.